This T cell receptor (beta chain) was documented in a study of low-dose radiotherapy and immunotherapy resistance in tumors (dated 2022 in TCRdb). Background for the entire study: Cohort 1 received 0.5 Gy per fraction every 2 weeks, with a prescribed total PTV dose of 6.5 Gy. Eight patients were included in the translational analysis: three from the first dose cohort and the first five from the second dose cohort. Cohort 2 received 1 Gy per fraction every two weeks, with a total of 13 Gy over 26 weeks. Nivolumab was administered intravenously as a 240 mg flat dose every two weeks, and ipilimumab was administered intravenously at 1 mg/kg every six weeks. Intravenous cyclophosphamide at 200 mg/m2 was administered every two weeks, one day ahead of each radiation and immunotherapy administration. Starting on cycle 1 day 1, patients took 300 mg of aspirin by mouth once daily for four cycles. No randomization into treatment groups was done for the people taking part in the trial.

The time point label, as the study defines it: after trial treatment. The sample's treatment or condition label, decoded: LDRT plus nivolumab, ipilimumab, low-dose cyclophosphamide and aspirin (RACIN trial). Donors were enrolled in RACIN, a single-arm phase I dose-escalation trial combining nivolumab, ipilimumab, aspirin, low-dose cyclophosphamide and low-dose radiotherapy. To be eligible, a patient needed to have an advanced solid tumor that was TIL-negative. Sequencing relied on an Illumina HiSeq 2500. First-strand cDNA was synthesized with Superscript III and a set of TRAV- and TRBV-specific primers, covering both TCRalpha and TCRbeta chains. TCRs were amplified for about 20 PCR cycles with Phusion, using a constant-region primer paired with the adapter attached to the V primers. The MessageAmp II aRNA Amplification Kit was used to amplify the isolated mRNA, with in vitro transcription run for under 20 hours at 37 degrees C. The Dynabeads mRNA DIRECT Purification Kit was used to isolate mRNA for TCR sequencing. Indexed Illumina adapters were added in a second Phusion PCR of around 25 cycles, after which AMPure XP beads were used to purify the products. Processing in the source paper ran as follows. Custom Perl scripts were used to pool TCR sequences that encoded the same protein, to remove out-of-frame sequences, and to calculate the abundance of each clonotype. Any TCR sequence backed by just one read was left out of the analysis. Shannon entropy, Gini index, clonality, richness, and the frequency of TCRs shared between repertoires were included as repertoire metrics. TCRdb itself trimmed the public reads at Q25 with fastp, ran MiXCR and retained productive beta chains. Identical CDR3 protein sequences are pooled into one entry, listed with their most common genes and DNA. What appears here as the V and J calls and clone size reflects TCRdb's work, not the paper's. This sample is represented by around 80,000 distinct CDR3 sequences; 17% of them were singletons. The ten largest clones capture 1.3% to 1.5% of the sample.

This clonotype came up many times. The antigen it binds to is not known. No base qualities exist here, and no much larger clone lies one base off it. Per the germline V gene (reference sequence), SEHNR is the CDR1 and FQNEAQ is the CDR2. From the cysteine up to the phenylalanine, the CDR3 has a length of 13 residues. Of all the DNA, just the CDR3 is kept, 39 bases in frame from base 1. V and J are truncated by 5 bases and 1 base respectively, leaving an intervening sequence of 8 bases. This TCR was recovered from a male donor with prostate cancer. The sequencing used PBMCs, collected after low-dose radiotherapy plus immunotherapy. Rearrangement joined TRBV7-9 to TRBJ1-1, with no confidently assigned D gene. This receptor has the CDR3 CASSLNGNTEAFF. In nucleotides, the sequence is TGTGCCAGCAGCCTGAATGGGAACACTGAAGCTTTCTTT. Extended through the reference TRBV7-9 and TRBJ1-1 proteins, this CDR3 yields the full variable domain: DTGVSQNPRHKITKRGQNVTFRCDPISEHNRLYWYRQTLGQGPEFLTYFQNEAQLEKSRLLSDRFSAERPKGSFSTLEIQRTEQGDSAMYLCASSLNGNTEAFFGQGTRLTVV.